Described below is a single TCR beta chain sequence and its context. The antigen it binds to is not known. No quality values exist for individual bases; no much larger clone is one base distant. The entry originates in a study of brain T cells in children with intractable seizures listed by TCRdb under 2021. General notes on the study: Resected brain tissue from about 50 pediatric epilepsy surgery cases was initially screened for immune gene transcripts with a NanoString immunology panel. Among the roughly twelve selected surgery cases, eight also had pre-surgery blood sequenced, leaving four with brain tissue only.

The immunoSEQ assay was used to generate TCR beta chain sequences from genomic DNA. The source study handled its data this way. Any CDR3 sequence that did not begin with the conserved framework cysteine at position 104 was removed by hand. Clonality was calculated as one minus the normalized Shannon's Diversity Index, with values ranging from 0 (maximal diversity) to 1 (oligoclonal). Chi-squared comparison-of-proportions tests assessed whether the same CDR3 differed in frequency between samples, such as brain versus blood. Public clonotypes were found through immuneACCESS searches, while the VDJdb browser was used to judge similarity to known antiviral clonotypes. What TCRdb holds here is the immuneACCESS table cut down to in-frame rearrangements. Part of the clones is not present; checked against another copy, under half of the missing clones reflect an unresolved V gene, and the others are unexplained. The DNA gave D and trimming, while V, J and clone size come from that table. This sample is represented by over 95,000 clones; 94% of them were singletons. The leading ten clones occupy about 4% of the sample.

CDR1 and CDR2, per the germline V gene, are MNHEY and SVGAGI. Cut back by 11 bases and 0 bases, the V and J ends lie 14 bases apart. The CDR3 spans 13 residues, from the cysteine through the phenylalanine. Just the 39-base CDR3 DNA is kept, in frame starting at base 1. Results the study describes overall, beyond this receptor: Viral specificity was inferred only from CDR3 sequence similarity, and patients' HCMV serostatus was unknown. Because pre- and post-surgery blood were sequenced to different depths, clones absent from the pre-surgery sample may reflect undersampling.

This sample's time point label indicates: resected brain tissue, or blood drawn just prior to surgery. Surgery cases with the highest brain T cell transcript signatures were selected for TCR beta chain sequencing of brain tissue and, where available, blood. Prior to surgery, the patients had been treated with at least one anti-epileptic drug. TCR-sequenced patients were children with drug-resistant epilepsy due to tuberous sclerosis complex, focal cortical dysplasia, Rasmussen encephalitis or hemimegalencephaly. The blood samples were collected right before the epilepsy surgery. The Monarch genomic DNA purification kit was used to extract bulk genomic DNA from unsorted brain tissue and from whole blood.

This clonotype was sampled from a boy under two years old with hemimegalencephaly and intractable seizures. The sequence joins TRBV6-5 to TRBJ2-7; 6 matching bases give a weak D call of TRBD1. The sequencing used peripheral blood, collected at surgery. The DNA is as follows: TGTGCCGTCCGGACAGAGAGCTCCTACGAGCAGTACTTC. Translated, this gives CAVRTESSYEQYF.